This T cell receptor beta chain is from a study of T cell repertoires in cytomegalovirus infection. Overall study context: Public TCR beta signatures provided an indication of both CMV infection and a matching HLA type.

V lost 7 bases and J lost 6, with 18 bases in between. Germline lookup yields CDR1 LNHDA and CDR2 SQIVND (reference sequence). The CDR3 length is 14 residues. MiXCR, applied by TCRdb to the reads, yields one record per CDR3 protein. The data contain about 740,000 distinct CDR3 sequences, 35% of them singletons. The sequencing input was PBMCs. This clonotype was sampled from a human donor in good health (CMV status not recorded). Some clones in this sample may be carry-over from other donors' samples. The genes are TRBV19 and TRBJ1-1; possible D gene TRBD1, 6 bases. In nucleotides, the CDR3 is TGTGCCAGTATTATCTCCACAGGGATGGCTGAAGCTTTCTTT. Translated: CASIISTGMAEAFF.